The 30 T cell receptor beta chains below come from one sample, sequenced in a study of technical replicates of blood from a few donors. Sequencing was performed with immunoSEQ multiplex PCR; in TCRdb, only in-frame clones are kept and a portion is missing. The sample has about 88,000 clones, 85% to 95% seen once. Sequenced input: T cells isolated from PBMCs. These receptors were taken from a human donor in good health.

This rearrangement joins TRBV6-1 to TRBJ2-5; perhaps TRBD2 as D (6 bases). Trimming pared 7 bases from V and 5 bases from J, leaving 17 bases between. Germline-derived CDR1 and CDR2 are MNHNS and SASEGT. The CDR3 runs 14 residues. CDR3 loop: CASNPKAGRETQYF. DNA of the CDR3: TGTGCCAGCAACCCCAAGGCGGGGCGGGAGACCCAGTACTTC.

The chain couples TRBV5-4 to TRBJ2-3; 9 positions agree with TRBD1. J lost 5 bases, V lost 1 base, and 8 bases had no gene match. The CDR3 consists of 16 residues. Germline V gene lookup returns CDR1 SGHNT and CDR2 YYREEE (reference sequence). CDR3 bases: TGTGCCAGCAGCTTGTTTGGGGACAGGGCGAGAGATACGCAGTATTTT. Protein sequence: CASSLFGDRARDTQYF. The full variable domain, in which reference TRBV5-4 and TRBJ2-3 provide the parts outside the CDR3, is ETGVTQSPTHLIKTRGQQVTLRCSSQSGHNTVSWYQQALGQGPQFIFQYYREEENGRGNFPPRFSGLQFPNYSSELNVNALELDDSALYLCASSLFGDRARDTQYFGPGTRLTVL.

CDR3 DNA: TGTGCCAGCGCATCAGCAGGGGCGAACACCGGGGAGCTGTTTTTT. Residues: CASASAGANTGELFF. The J gene is TRBJ2-2, the V gene TRBV7-9; possible D gene TRBD1, 6 bases. This CDR3 has 15 residues. Between the trimmed V and J ends, which lost 8 bases and 0 bases, there was a span of 13 bases. Germline V CDR1 and CDR2: SEHNR, FQNEAQ (reference sequence). Full variable domain (remainder filled in from reference TRBV7-9 and TRBJ2-2): DTGVSQNPRHKITKRGQNVTFRCDPISEHNRLYWYRQTLGQGPEFLTYFQNEAQLEKSRLLSDRFSAERPKGSFSTLEIQRTEQGDSAMYLCASASAGANTGELFFGEGSRLTVL.

The chain employs TRBV5-1 and TRBJ2-3; 11 nucleotides match TRBD2. Germline CDR1 is SGHRS and CDR2 is YFSETQ. The CDR3 runs 14 residues. The trim removed 3 bases at V and 6 bases at J, leaving 3 bases unmatched. CDR3 DNA: TGCGCCAGCAGCTCAGCTAGCGGGAGGGATACGCAGTATTTT. Protein sequence: CASSSASGRDTQYF.

V gene TRBV27 combines with J gene TRBJ2-1, with D possibly TRBD2 on 6 matching bases. Per the germline V gene, CDR1 is MNHEY and CDR2 is SMNVEV (reference sequence). This CDR3 region has 15 residues. V was shortened by 8 bases and J by 3 bases, with 17 bases between the two germline ends. CDR3 region: CASCPGAGGYNEQFF. For the CDR3, the DNA is TGTGCCAGCTGCCCCGGAGCGGGCGGCTACAATGAGCAGTTCTTC.

The gene calls are TRBV11-3 and TRBJ1-1; 12 nucleotides match TRBD1. Germline values: CDR1 SGHNT, CDR2 YENEEA. This CDR3 comprises 18 residues. The V gene end was trimmed by 5 bases and the J gene end by 2 bases; junction bases not matched to a gene: 12. The CDR3 region is CASSQGAGTGGKNTEAFF. The CDR3 coding sequence is TGTGCCAGCAGCCAGGGGGCAGGGACAGGGGGCAAAAACACTGAAGCTTTCTTT.

The chain employs TRBV5-1 and TRBJ1-2; 8 bases fit TRBD1. CDR3 length: 13 residues. Germline assignment: CDR1 SGHRS and CDR2 YFSETQ. With 4 bases clipped from V and 8 bases from J, the junction kept 7 bases outside the gene matches. The CDR3 nucleotides are TGCGCCAGCAGCATTCAGGGGGCGGAGGGCTACACCTTC. It encodes CASSIQGAEGYTF. The variable domain in full, completed from reference TRBV5-1 and TRBJ1-2, reads KAGVTQTPRYLIKTRGQQVTLSCSPISGHRSVSWYQQTPGQGLQFLFEYFSETQRNKGNFPGRFSGRQFSNSRSEMNVSTLELGDSALYLCASSIQGAEGYTFGSGTRLTVV.

CDR3 nucleotide sequence: TGCGCCAGCAGCTTGGCCGGGGACAGGGGGACGCAGTATTTT. Amino acids: CASSLAGDRGTQYF. This rearrangement joins TRBV5-1 to TRBJ2-3, with 11 bases aligning to TRBD1. The germline CDR1 and CDR2 sequences are SGHRS and YFSETQ. V shed 0 bases and J 9 bases; nucleotides not matched to a gene: 3. The CDR3 totals 14 residues.

The rearrangement uses TRBV6-1 and TRBJ2-5; 9 nucleotides align to TRBD2. This CDR3 is built from 15 residues. CDR1 and CDR2 from the germline V gene are MNHNS and SASEGT. The V segment lost 4 bases and the J segment 2 bases; nucleotides outside the gene matches: 5. CDR3 in amino acids: CASSGELAGQETQYF. The CDR3 nucleotides read TGTGCCAGCAGTGGAGAGCTAGCGGGGCAAGAGACCCAGTACTTC.

V is TRBV2 and J is TRBJ2-7; 7 nucleotides match TRBD1. Looked up from germline, CDR1 is SNHLY and CDR2 is FYNNEI. Trimming at V came to 4 bases and at J to 4 bases, leaving 16 bases not matched to a gene. The CDR3 covers 17 residues. CDR3 nucleotide sequence: TGTGCCAGCAGTGGCCTCAAGACAGGGTATAGTGGATACGAGCAGTACTTC. This sequence encodes CASSGLKTGYSGYEQYF.

V gene TRBV11-2 combines with J gene TRBJ2-7, with 8 bases fitting TRBD1. Germline assignment: CDR1 SGHAT and CDR2 FQNNGV. With 7 bases clipped from V and 4 bases from J, the junction kept 9 bases outside the gene matches. The CDR3 sequence is 14 residues long. CDR3 nucleotides: TGTGCCAGCAACACCAGGGGGCACAAATACGAGCAGTACTTC. This codes for CASNTRGHKYEQYF.

The rearrangement joins TRBV19 to TRBJ2-1, with 9 bases matching TRBD1. The V gene end was trimmed by 6 bases and the J gene end by 3 bases; junction bases not matched to a gene: 9. The CDR3 extends over 16 amino acids. From germline, CDR1 is LNHDA and CDR2 SQIVND (reference sequence). DNA of the CDR3: TGTGCCAGTAGAACGACCGGGACAGGGAGCTACAATGAGCAGTTCTTC. Translating it yields CASRTTGTGSYNEQFF.

In this sample, this clone turned up a few times. This chain joins TRBV4-1 and TRBJ2-2; 10 bases fit TRBD2. This CDR3 region has 14 residues. Germline loops: CDR1 MGHRA, CDR2 YSYEKL. The J segment lost 4 bases and the V segment lost 6 bases, leaving 2 bases of the junction unmatched. CDR3 sequence (DNA): TGCGCCAGCAGACGACTAGCGGGCACCGGGGAGCTGTTTTTT. Protein product: CASRRLAGTGELFF.

V and J are TRBV27 and TRBJ2-7, with a tentative D call TRBD1 (6 bases). V shed 6 bases and J shed 2 bases, with 14 bases lying between them. The CDR3 is made up of 14 amino acids. The germline V gene has CDR1 MNHEY and CDR2 SMNVEV (reference sequence). In DNA form, the CDR3 reads TGTGCCAGCAGGGACCGGGACATTCCCTACGAGCAGTACTTC. Translation gives CASRDRDIPYEQYF.

The V call is TRBV6-4, the J call TRBJ2-2; D possibly corresponds to TRBD1 (5 bases). Trimming stripped 5 bases from V and 1 base from J, with 8 bases between. Per germline, CDR1 MRHNA and CDR2 SNTAGT. The CDR3 has 14 amino acids. The CDR3 sequence is CASSTQGNTGELFF. In nucleotides, the CDR3 is TGTGCCAGCAGTACCCAGGGGAACACCGGGGAGCTGTTTTTT.

CDR3 sequence reads: CASSLEGQTYNEQFF. In DNA form, the CDR3 reads TGTGCCAGCAGCTTAGAGGGGCAGACCTACAATGAGCAGTTCTTC. The chain recombines TRBV7-9 with TRBJ2-1, with TRBD1 as a possible D gene (5 bases). The length of the CDR3 is 15 residues. Per the germline V gene, CDR1 is SEHNR and CDR2 is FQNEAQ (reference sequence). V lost 1 base to trimming and J lost 2 bases, with 9 bases between them.

The V and J genes are TRBV4-2 and TRBJ2-7; 9 positions agree with TRBD2. This CDR3 contains 16 residues. Germline V CDR1 and CDR2: LGHNA, YNFKEQ. Losses at the gene ends were 6 bases for V and 1 base for J; bases not matched to a gene: 10. CDR3 in DNA: TGTGCCAGCAGTCCACAGACTAGCGGAGTATCCTACGAGCAGTACTTC. Translation gives CASSPQTSGVSYEQYF.

This chain connects TRBV5-4 to TRBJ2-1; tentative D call: TRBD2 (5 bases). From germline, CDR1 is SGHNT and CDR2 YYREEE (reference sequence). The V and J ends lost 4 bases and 9 bases respectively, with 17 bases between them. The CDR3 is 14 residues long. The CDR3 bases are TGTGCCAGCAGCAGCACCGGCGCGGGTGGTGAGCAGTTCTTC. As protein: CASSSTGAGGEQFF.

V gene TRBV6-5 combines with J gene TRBJ1-5; 8 nucleotides match TRBD1. With V trimmed by 6 bases and J by 2 bases, 3 bases remained unmatched. Germline V gene sequence: CDR1 MNHEY, CDR2 SVGAGI. This CDR3 spans 14 amino acids. CDR3 sequence reads: CASSTDRGNQPQHF. In DNA form, the CDR3 reads TGTGCCAGCAGCACGGACAGGGGCAATCAGCCCCAGCATTTT.

This chain uses TRBV6-6 with TRBJ1-5; 7 bases fit TRBD1. V trimming: 5 bases; J trimming: 5 bases; junction bases outside the gene matches: 0. CDR3 length: 12 residues. The germline CDR1 and CDR2 sequences are MNHNY and SVGAGI (reference sequence). CDR3 in DNA: TGTGCCAGCAGTACAGGGGATCAGCCCCAGCATTTT. The encoded protein is CASSTGDQPQHF.

The chain links TRBV5-1 to TRBJ2-1; a weak D match, TRBD1 (5 bases). CDR3 length: 13 amino acids. CDR1 is SGHRS, CDR2 YFSETQ, per germline. V lost 0 bases, J lost 7 bases, and 8 bases lay in between. Written as DNA, the CDR3 is TGCGCCAGCAGCTTGGGGAAGGGGAATGAGCAGTTCTTC. Translated, it gives CASSLGKGNEQFF.

The V and J genes are TRBV9 and TRBJ2-2, with 8 bases fitting TRBD1. The germline CDR1 and CDR2 sequences are SGDLS and YYNGEE. V shed 3 bases and J 4 bases; nucleotides not matched to a gene: 5. The CDR3 covers 15 residues. The CDR3 region has the DNA TGTGCCAGCAGCGAAACGGGACAGGCCACCGGGGAGCTGTTTTTT. This translates into CASSETGQATGELFF.

The CDR3 DNA follows: TGTGCCAGCCGGGACAGCTATAGCAATCAGCCCCAGCATTTT. The encoded protein is CASRDSYSNQPQHF. The gene calls are TRBV25-1 and TRBJ1-5; 7 nucleotides line up with TRBD1. This CDR3 comprises 14 residues. Unmatched junction bases numbered 4, after V lost 8 bases and J lost 0 bases. CDR1 MGHDK and CDR2 SYGVNS come from the germline V gene.

The V and J genes are TRBV7-9 and TRBJ2-2; 7 bases match TRBD2. CDR1 and CDR2 (germline): SEHNR, FQNEAQ (reference sequence). J lost 5 bases, V lost 6 bases, and 6 bases had no gene match. There are 14 residues in the CDR3. The DNA of the CDR3 is TGTGCCAGCAGTGGGGGGGGAATAACCGGGGAGCTGTTTTTT. It specifies CASSGGGITGELFF.

In this sample, this clone turned up many times. The genes are TRBV5-1 and TRBJ2-1; 8 positions match TRBD2. The trim removed 4 bases at V and 0 bases at J, leaving 12 bases unmatched. This CDR3 is 18 amino acids long. CDR1 and CDR2 (germline): SGHRS, YFSETQ. The CDR3 sequence is CASSPSATSESSYNEQFF. The CDR3 bases are TGCGCCAGCAGCCCCTCGGCGACTAGCGAGAGCTCCTACAATGAGCAGTTCTTC.

J is TRBJ2-1 and V is TRBV4-1; TRBD2 agrees at 7 bases. The germline V gene encodes CDR1 MGHRA and CDR2 YSYEKL. V lost 5 bases to trimming and J lost 7 bases; unmatched junction nucleotides: 2. The CDR3 spans 12 residues. The CDR3 here is CASSSSGNEQFF. CDR3 DNA: TGCGCCAGCAGCTCTAGCGGAAATGAGCAGTTCTTC.

The chain employs TRBV7-9 and TRBJ2-1; unclear D gene. The CDR3 extends over 17 amino acids. V lost 6 bases, J lost 7 bases, and 25 bases lay in between. Germline CDR1 reads SEHNR; CDR2 reads FQNEAQ (reference sequence). The CDR3, as DNA: TGTGCCAGCAGGTACCCGGAAAGGTCGAGCGACTGGAATGAGCAGTTCTTC. Translation gives CASRYPERSSDWNEQFF.

The CDR3 loop reads CASTTDRDNQPQHF. CDR3 nucleotide sequence: TGTGCCAGCACCACGGACAGGGACAATCAGCCCCAGCATTTT. V gene TRBV28 combines with J gene TRBJ1-5; TRBD1 agrees at 8 bases. The CDR3 sequence is 14 residues long. The ends lost 7 bases at V and 3 bases at J; junction bases unmatched: 5. Germline CDR1 is MDHEN and CDR2 is SYDVKM.

As concerns this clone: At one boundary the junction diverges from the germline segment, which might be a read error. The sample contains more than one DNA sequence encoding this CDR3. The chain has TRBV28 and TRBJ2-7, with 11 bases lining up with TRBD2. Per the germline V gene, CDR1 is MDHEN and CDR2 is SYDVKM. The CDR3 loop spans 17 amino acids. The CDR3 reads CASSPGLADHSSYEQYF. The CDR3 coding sequence is TGTGCTAGCAGCCCGGGACTAGCGGATCACAGCTCCTACGAGCAGTACTTC.

The CDR3 region is CSVLGLAGRYEQFF. CDR3 DNA sequence: TGCAGCGTTCTCGGTCTAGCGGGAAGGTATGAGCAGTTCTTC. V gene TRBV29-1 combines with J gene TRBJ2-1, with TRBD2 matching over 9 bases. Germline V gene lookup returns CDR1 SQVTM and CDR2 ANQGSEA. This CDR3 is 14 amino acids long. With V trimmed by 5 bases and J by 8 bases, 10 bases remained unmatched.